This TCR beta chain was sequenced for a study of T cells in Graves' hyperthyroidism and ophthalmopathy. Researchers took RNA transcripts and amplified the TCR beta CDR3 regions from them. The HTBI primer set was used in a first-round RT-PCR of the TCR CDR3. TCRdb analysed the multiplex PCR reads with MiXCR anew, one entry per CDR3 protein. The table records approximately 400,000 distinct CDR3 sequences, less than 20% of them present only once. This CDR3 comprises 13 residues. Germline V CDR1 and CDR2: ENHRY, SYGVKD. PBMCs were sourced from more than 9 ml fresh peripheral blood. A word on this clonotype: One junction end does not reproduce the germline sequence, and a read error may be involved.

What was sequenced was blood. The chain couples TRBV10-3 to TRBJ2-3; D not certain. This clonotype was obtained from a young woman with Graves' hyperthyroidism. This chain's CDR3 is CAIREFPPDTQYF. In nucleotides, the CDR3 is TGTGCCATCAGGGAGTTCCCCCCCGATACGCAGTATTTT.